A single sample is the source of the 23 T cell receptor beta chains below, sequenced in a study of response to subunit inactivated influenza vaccine (dated by TCRdb to 2017 to 2018). Libraries were constructed by RT-PCR. The instrument was an Illumina HiSeq 2500. TCRdb trimmed the raw reads at Q25, called clones with MiXCR and kept productive beta chains. Each record represents a unique CDR3 protein, reported with the most common genes and DNA among its rows. This sample is represented by approximately 520,000 distinct CDR3 sequences; approximately 15% of them were singletons. Approximately 3% of the sample is held by the ten biggest clonotypes. Sequencing used CD4+ T cells sorted from PBMCs, obtained around 25 months after vaccination. These receptors all stem from a man between 50 and 70 years old who received an inactivated influenza vaccine. Donor details come from another sample of the same person, matched by shared clones.

This clonotype was counted a few times. The chain recombines TRBV28 with TRBJ2-4; D not resolved. V dropped 8 bases and J dropped 4 bases, with 18 bases sitting between them. Germline assignment: CDR1 MDHEN and CDR2 SYDVKM. This CDR3 has 15 amino acids. Written as DNA, the CDR3 is TGTGCCAGCGCAACGGCCGTTCAGCTAAAAAACATTCAGTACTTC. Encoded protein: CASATAVQLKNIQYF. Filled out from reference TRBV28 and TRBJ2-4, the complete variable domain reads DVKVTQSSRYLVKRTGEKVFLECVQDMDHENMFWYRQDPGLGLRLIYFSYDVKMKEKGDIPEGYSVSREKKERFSLILESASTNQTSMYLCASATAVQLKNIQYFGAGTRLSVL.

This clonotype came up many times. The V gene is TRBV11-2, the J gene TRBJ2-7, with D hard to call. The CDR3 length is 13 residues. The germline CDR1 and CDR2 sequences are SGHAT and FQNNGV. Trimming pared 2 bases from V and 3 bases from J, leaving 8 bases between. CDR3 bases: TGTGCCAGCAGCTTAACTGATGTCTACGAGCAGTACTTC. Its protein is CASSLTDVYEQYF.

This clonotype was observed a handful of times. The V call is TRBV5-1, the J call TRBJ2-5; TRBD2 matches at 12 bases. Germline assignment: CDR1 SGHRS and CDR2 YFSETQ. The CDR3 is made up of 15 amino acids. J lost 4 bases, V lost 0 bases, and 1 base had no gene match. This CDR3 reads CASSLGLAGAETQYF. CDR3 sequence (DNA): TGCGCCAGCAGCTTGGGACTAGCGGGGGCAGAGACCCAGTACTTC.

In nucleotides, the CDR3 is TGTGCCAGCAGCCAAGATCAGCGCGAGCAGTACTTC. It is translated as CASSQDQREQYF. V is TRBV3-1 and J is TRBJ2-7, with D unresolved. This CDR3 is 12 amino acids long. V gave up 0 bases and J gave up 6 bases, with 6 bases separating them. Germline assignment: CDR1 LGHDT and CDR2 YNNKEL (reference sequence).

This clonotype has a handful of counts. V is TRBV10-3 and J is TRBJ2-6; D is undetermined. V dropped 9 bases and J dropped 0 bases, with 3 bases sitting between them. Looked up from germline, CDR1 is ENHRY and CDR2 is SYGVKD. The CDR3 runs to 12 residues. The CDR3 DNA is TGTGCCATGAACTCTGGGGCCAACGTCCTGACTTTC. It is translated as CAMNSGANVLTF.

The V gene is TRBV7-2, the J gene TRBJ1-1, with a possible D match to TRBD1 (5 bases). The germline gives CDR1 SGHTA, CDR2 FQGNSA. The CDR3 totals 14 residues. The V end lost 5 bases, the J end lost 0 bases, and 10 bases lay between the germline ends. The CDR3, as DNA: TGTGCCAGCAGCGCGCAGGGCATGAACACTGAAGCTTTCTTT. Residues: CASSAQGMNTEAFF.

The CDR3 loop reads CASSLGPAGRSYEQYF. CDR3 nucleotides: TGTGCCAGCAGCTTAGGTCCTGCAGGCCGCTCCTACGAGCAGTACTTC. J is TRBJ2-7 and V is TRBV11-2; no reliable D call. The V end was cut by 1 base, the J end by 0 bases, with 13 bases between. Germline V CDR1 and CDR2: SGHAT, FQNNGV. CDR3 length: 16 amino acids. Variable domain in full (rest from reference TRBV11-2 and TRBJ2-7): EAGVAQSPRYKIIEKRQSVAFWCNPISGHATLYWYQQILGQGPKLLIQFQNNGVVDDSQLPKDRFSAERLKGVDSTLKIQPAKLEDSAVYLCASSLGPAGRSYEQYFGPGTRLTVT.

V usage is TRBV21-1 and J usage is TRBJ2-1. TRBV21-1 is a recognized pseudogene. This CDR3 spans 12 amino acids. CDR3 region: CASPQLDNEQFF. In nucleotides, the CDR3 is TGTGCCAGCCCCCAGTTGGACAATGAGCAGTTCTTC.

This clonotype was recorded a few times. The chain joins TRBV28 to TRBJ1-2, with 7 bases lining up with TRBD1. CDR1 and CDR2 from the germline V gene are MDHEN and SYDVKM. V shed 6 bases, J shed 5 bases, and the junction held 9 bases outside the gene matches. CDR3 length: 14 residues. The CDR3 region has the DNA TGTGCCAGCAGCACCGGGACAGTCTTTTATGGCTACACCTTC. It codes for CASSTGTVFYGYTF.

This clonotype was observed a handful of times. The genes are TRBV5-6 and TRBJ2-7; the D gene is possibly TRBD1 (6 bases). The CDR3 is 14 residues long. V gave up 0 bases and J gave up 4 bases, with 11 bases separating them. The V gene's germline CDR1 is SGHDT and CDR2 YYEEEE. CDR3 region: CASSLGYRVYEQYF. Here the CDR3 DNA reads TGTGCCAGCAGCTTGGGGTACAGGGTGTACGAGCAGTACTTC.

V gene TRBV27 combines with J gene TRBJ1-3; D gene uncertain. This CDR3 is 14 amino acids long. The V gene lost 6 bases and the J gene lost 0 bases, with 9 bases spanning the gap. Germline loops: CDR1 MNHEY, CDR2 SMNVEV (reference sequence). CDR3 DNA: TGTGCCAGCAGGCCGACGGGCTCTGGAAACACCATATATTTT. It codes for CASRPTGSGNTIYF.

The table lists this clonotype with many counts. The rearrangement joins TRBV7-2 to TRBJ2-2, with D unclear. Germline V lookup: CDR1 SGHTA, CDR2 FQGNSA. The V gene lost 5 bases and the J gene lost 4 bases, with 11 bases spanning the gap. CDR3 length: 14 amino acids. CDR3 nucleotide sequence: TGTGCCAGCAGCCAGCAAGTGGTCACCGGGGAGCTGTTTTTT. The encoded protein is CASSQQVVTGELFF.

This clonotype was detected a few times. The chain links TRBV12-3 or TRBV12-4 to TRBJ2-5, with 11 nucleotides matching TRBD2. V lost 5 bases to trimming and J lost 5 bases; unmatched junction nucleotides: 7. The CDR3 spans 15 residues. CDR3 bases: TGTGCCAGCAGTCTACTAGCGGGAGTTAGGGAGACCCAGTACTTC. Its protein is CASSLLAGVRETQYF.

This clonotype was counted only a few times. The rearrangement joins TRBV5-1 to TRBJ1-2; weak D call: TRBD1 (6 bases). This CDR3 is 16 amino acids long. V was trimmed by 4 bases and J by 8 bases, leaving 24 bases between them. Germline loops: CDR1 SGHRS, CDR2 YFSETQ. The CDR3 nucleotides are TGCGCCAGCAGCATGGGTGCCGCGTCCTCTACAGGGGGCTACACCTTC. Translating gives CASSMGAASSTGGYTF.

This clonotype was seen a handful of times. The genes are TRBV30 and TRBJ1-1; D call uncertain. The V gene lost 4 bases and the J gene lost 5 bases, with 11 bases spanning the gap. This CDR3 has 12 residues. Germline V gene sequence: CDR1 GTSNPN, CDR2 SVGIG (reference sequence). The CDR3, as DNA: TGTGCCTGGAATTTTGGTGGGACTGAAGCTTTCTTT. Encoded protein: CAWNFGGTEAFF. The full variable domain, in which reference TRBV30 and TRBJ1-1 provide the parts outside the CDR3, is SQTIHQWPATLVQPVGSPLSLECTVEGTSNPNLYWYRQAAGRGLQLLFYSVGIGQISSEVPQNLSASRPQDRQFILSSKKLLLSDSGFYLCAWNFGGTEAFFGQGTRLTVV.

For the CDR3, the DNA is TGTGCCAGCAGCCCCACTAACAATCAGCCCCAGCATTTT. It encodes CASSPTNNQPQHF. The genes are TRBV7-2 and TRBJ1-5; no clear D. Germline loops: CDR1 SGHTA, CDR2 FQGNSA. Trimming took 5 bases from V and 3 from J, leaving 8 bases between them. This CDR3 is 13 amino acids long.

This clonotype was counted only a few times. The genes are TRBV27 and TRBJ2-7; TRBD1 or TRBD2 may be the D gene (6 bases each). The germline V gene has CDR1 MNHEY and CDR2 SMNVEV (reference sequence). CDR3 length: 13 residues. V gave up 6 bases and J gave up 4 bases, with 13 bases separating them. CDR3 loop: CASRAGGGYEQYF. For the CDR3, the DNA is TGTGCCAGCAGGGCCGGAGGGGGGTACGAGCAGTACTTC.

This clonotype was seen a handful of times. V gene TRBV7-9 combines with J gene TRBJ1-1; 7 bases agree with TRBD1. The V gene's germline CDR1 is SEHNR and CDR2 FQNEAQ (reference sequence). The J segment lost 0 bases and the V segment lost 5 bases, leaving 9 bases of the junction unmatched. The CDR3 has 16 amino acids. CDR3 amino acids: CASSPGLDRVNTEAFF. The CDR3 DNA reads as TGTGCCAGCAGCCCCGGCCTTGACAGGGTGAACACTGAAGCTTTCTTT.

The chain recombines TRBV5-6 with TRBJ1-1; weak D call: TRBD1 (5 bases). Germline V gene sequence: CDR1 SGHDT, CDR2 YYEEEE. The CDR3 spans 15 residues. V lost 4 bases and J 1 base, leaving 14 bases between the germline ends. The CDR3 nucleotides are TGTGCCAGCAGCCTGTCGGGGGTCCCGAACACTGAAGCTTTCTTT. Translated: CASSLSGVPNTEAFF.

V and J are TRBV7-2 and TRBJ1-3; D not certain. The length of the CDR3 is 15 residues. Germline CDR1 SGHTA, CDR2 FQGNSA. Trimming pared 0 bases from V and 4 bases from J, leaving 10 bases between. Here the CDR3 reads CASSLAGIRGNTIYF. The CDR3 DNA reads TGTGCCAGCAGCTTAGCGGGGATCCGGGGAAACACCATATATTTT.

V is TRBV12-3 or TRBV12-4 and J is TRBJ1-1, with TRBD1 matching over 7 bases. V shed 5 bases and J 7 bases; nucleotides not matched to a gene: 7. This CDR3 region has 13 residues. The CDR3 DNA is TGTGCCAGCAGTCCAAGACAGGGCGTTGAAGCTTTCTTT. Translation gives CASSPRQGVEAFF.

V usage is TRBV6-1 and J usage is TRBJ2-2; 11 bases line up with TRBD2. This CDR3 has 16 residues. The germline CDR1 and CDR2 sequences are MNHNS and SASEGT. Trimming removed 7 bases from V and 2 bases from J; junction bases left unmatched: 6. CDR3 region: CASNLAGGANTGELFF. The CDR3, as DNA: TGTGCCAGCAACTTAGCGGGGGGGGCCAACACCGGGGAGCTGTTTTTT.

This clonotype has just a few counts. The chain carries TRBV12-3 or TRBV12-4 and TRBJ2-1; 7 nucleotides line up with TRBD2. With V trimmed by 8 bases and J by 0 bases, 10 bases remained unmatched. The CDR3 is 16 amino acids. The CDR3 reads CASGLRAGVSYNEQFF. In DNA, the CDR3 is TGTGCCAGCGGACTGAGGGCGGGAGTCTCCTACAATGAGCAGTTCTTC.